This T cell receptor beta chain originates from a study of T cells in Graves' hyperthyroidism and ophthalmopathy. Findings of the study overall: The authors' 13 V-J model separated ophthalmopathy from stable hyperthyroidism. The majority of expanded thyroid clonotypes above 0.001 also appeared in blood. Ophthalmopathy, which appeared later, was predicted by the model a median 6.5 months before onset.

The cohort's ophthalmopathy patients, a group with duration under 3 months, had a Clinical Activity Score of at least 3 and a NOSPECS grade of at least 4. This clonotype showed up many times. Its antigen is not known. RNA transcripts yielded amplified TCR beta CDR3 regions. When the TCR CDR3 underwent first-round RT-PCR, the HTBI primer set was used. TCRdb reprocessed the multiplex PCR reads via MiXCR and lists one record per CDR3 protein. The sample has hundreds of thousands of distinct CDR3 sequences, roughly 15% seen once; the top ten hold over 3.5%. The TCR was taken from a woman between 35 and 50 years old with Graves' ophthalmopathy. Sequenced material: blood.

CDR3 region: CASRLGRNTEAFF. The CDR3 DNA reads as TGTGCCAGCCGGTTGGGACGGAACACTGAAGCTTTCTTT. V is TRBV6-5 and J is TRBJ1-1, with TRBD1 as a possible D gene (5 bases). Trimming cost V 8 bases and J 1 base, with 11 bases left between them. The CDR3 sequence is 13 residues long. The germline gives CDR1 MNHEY, CDR2 SVGAGI.